This entry is about one T cell receptor (beta chain). Its antigen is not known. The V and J ends lost 3 bases and 5 bases, in that order; junction bases with no gene match: 5. Germline assignment: CDR1 SGHNT and CDR2 YYREEE (reference sequence). This CDR3 contains 14 residues. PCR used 60 Vbeta primers and 13 Jbeta primers. Method: immunoSEQ multiplex PCR; TCRdb's copy keeps in-frame clones and lacks some. The repertoire holds roughly 140,000 clones, around 80% seen once, with roughly 1.2% in the top ten. The data were obtained in a study of cytomegalovirus exposure and HLA in healthy donors. The study's findings and limits: Most TCR sequences were seen very rarely across donors, but some public TCRs occurred in many. Segments of the TCR beta V type were, in most cases, productive about 90% or about 30% of the time in an earlier analysis. Sequencing likely generated an artifact that appeared as a cluster of highly shared sequence variants. Overall, roughly 150 TCR beta chains were annotated as cytomegalovirus-associated.

The clonotype originates from a female donor in good health and CMV-seronegative. Sequencing was performed on PBMCs. The chain has TRBV5-4 and TRBJ2-3; 8 positions match TRBD1. CDR3 sequence (DNA): TGTGCCAGCAGCTCGAAACAGGGGGTAGATACGCAGTATTTT. Translating it yields CASSSKQGVDTQYF.